This T cell receptor (beta chain) was documented in a study of blood T cell repertoires in COVID-19. Study summary: Donors in the United States, Italy and Spain gave samples during acute or convalescent COVID-19. PBMCs, B-cell-depleted T cells, or T cells were the source of the cDNA or gDNA that made up the material.

Participants spanned ages about 18 to 90 years and resided in about 24 US areas. Cohort 3 recovery required two negative PCRs, clearance, or symptom resolution. There are 11 residues in the CDR3. Trimming took 6 bases from V and 10 from J, leaving 12 bases between them. Germline CDR1 MDHEN, CDR2 SYDVKM. Using immunoSEQ multiplex PCR, the repertoire was profiled, and TCRdb retains in-frame clones only, with some absent. The sample yields a few hundred thousand clones, about 85% seen once. The TCR comes from a man aged 35 to 55 who had recovered from COVID-19. This rearrangement joins TRBV28 to TRBJ1-1, with TRBD1 as a possible D gene (5 bases). Sequenced material: PBMCs or T cells enriched from blood (not recorded which). The CDR3 region is CASSRAVGAFF. In DNA form, the CDR3 reads TGTGCCAGCAGCAGGGCGGTTGGAGCTTTCTTT.